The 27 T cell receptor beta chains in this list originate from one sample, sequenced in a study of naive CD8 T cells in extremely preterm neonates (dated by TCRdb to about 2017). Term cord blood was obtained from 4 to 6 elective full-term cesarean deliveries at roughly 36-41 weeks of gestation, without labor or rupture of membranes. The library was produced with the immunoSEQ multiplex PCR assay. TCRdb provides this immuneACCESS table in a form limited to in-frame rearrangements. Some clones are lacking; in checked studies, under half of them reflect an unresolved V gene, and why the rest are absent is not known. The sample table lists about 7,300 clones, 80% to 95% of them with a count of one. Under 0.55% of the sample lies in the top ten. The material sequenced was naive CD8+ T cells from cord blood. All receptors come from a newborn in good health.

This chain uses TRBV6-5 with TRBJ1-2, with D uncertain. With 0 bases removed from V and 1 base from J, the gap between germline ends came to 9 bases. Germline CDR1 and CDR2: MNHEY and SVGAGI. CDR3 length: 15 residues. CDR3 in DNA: TGTGCCAGCAGTTACTCATCCGGGATTAACTATGGCTACACCTTC. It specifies CASSYSSGINYGYTF.

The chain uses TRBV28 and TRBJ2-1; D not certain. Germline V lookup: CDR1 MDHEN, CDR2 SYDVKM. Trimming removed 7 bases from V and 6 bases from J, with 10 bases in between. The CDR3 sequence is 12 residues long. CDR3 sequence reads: CASIRGRNEQFF. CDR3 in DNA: TGTGCCAGCATCCGAGGCCGCAATGAGCAGTTCTTC.

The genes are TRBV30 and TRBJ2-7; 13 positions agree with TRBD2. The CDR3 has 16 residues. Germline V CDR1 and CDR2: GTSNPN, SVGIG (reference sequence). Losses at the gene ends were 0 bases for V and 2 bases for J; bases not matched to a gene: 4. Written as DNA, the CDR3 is TGTGCCTGGAGTGTAGGACTAGCGGGAGTGACCTACGAGCAGTACTTC. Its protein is CAWSVGLAGVTYEQYF.

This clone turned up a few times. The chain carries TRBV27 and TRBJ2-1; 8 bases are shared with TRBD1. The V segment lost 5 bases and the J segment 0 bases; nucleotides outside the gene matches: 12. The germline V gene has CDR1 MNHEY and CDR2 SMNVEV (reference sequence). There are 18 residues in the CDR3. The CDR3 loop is CASSPGTGLPPSYNEQFF. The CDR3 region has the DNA TGTGCCAGCAGTCCAGGGACAGGACTTCCTCCCTCCTACAATGAGCAGTTCTTC.

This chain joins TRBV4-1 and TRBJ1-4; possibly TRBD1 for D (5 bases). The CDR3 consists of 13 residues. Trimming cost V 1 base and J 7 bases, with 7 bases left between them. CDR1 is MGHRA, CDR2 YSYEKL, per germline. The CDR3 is CASSQGGGEKLFF. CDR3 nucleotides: TGCGCCAGCAGCCAAGGCGGGGGTGAAAAACTGTTTTTT.

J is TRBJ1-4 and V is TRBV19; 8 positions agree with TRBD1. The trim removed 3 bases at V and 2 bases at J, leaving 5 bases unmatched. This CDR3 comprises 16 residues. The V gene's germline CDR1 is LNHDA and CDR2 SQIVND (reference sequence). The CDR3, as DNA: TGTGCCAGTAGTATCGGACAGGGAGGCACTAATGAAAAACTGTTTTTT. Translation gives CASSIGQGGTNEKLFF.

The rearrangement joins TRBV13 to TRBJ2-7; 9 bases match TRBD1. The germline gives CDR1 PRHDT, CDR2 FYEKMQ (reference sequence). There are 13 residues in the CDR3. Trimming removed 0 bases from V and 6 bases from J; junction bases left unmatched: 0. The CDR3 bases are TGTGCCAGCAGCTTAGGGACAGGGGGCGAGCAGTACTTC. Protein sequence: CASSLGTGGEQYF.

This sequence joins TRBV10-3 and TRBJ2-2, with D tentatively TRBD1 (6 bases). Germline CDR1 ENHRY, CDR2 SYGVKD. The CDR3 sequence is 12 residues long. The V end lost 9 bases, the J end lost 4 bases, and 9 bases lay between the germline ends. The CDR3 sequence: CAIGGSTGELFF. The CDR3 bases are TGTGCCATAGGGGGAAGCACCGGGGAGCTGTTTTTT.

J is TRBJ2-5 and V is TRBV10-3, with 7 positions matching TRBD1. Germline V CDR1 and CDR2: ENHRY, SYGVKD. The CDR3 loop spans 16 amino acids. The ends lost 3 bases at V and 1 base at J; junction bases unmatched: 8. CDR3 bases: TGTGCCATCAGTGAAAGGTTGGGACAGACCCAAGAGACCCAGTACTTC. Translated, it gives CAISERLGQTQETQYF.

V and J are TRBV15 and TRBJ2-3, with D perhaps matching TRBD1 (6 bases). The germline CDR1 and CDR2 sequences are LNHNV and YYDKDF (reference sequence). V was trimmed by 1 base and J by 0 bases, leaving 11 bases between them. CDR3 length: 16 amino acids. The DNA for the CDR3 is TGTGCCACCAGCAGAGTATGGGGGCCTAGCACAGATACGCAGTATTTT. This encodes CATSRVWGPSTDTQYF.

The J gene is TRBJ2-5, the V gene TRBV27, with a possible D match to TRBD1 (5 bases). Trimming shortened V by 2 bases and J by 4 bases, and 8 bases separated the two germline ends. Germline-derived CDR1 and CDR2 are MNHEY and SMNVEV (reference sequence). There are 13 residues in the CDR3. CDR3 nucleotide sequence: TGTGCCAGCAGTTTACGGCAGGGAGAGACCCAGTACTTC. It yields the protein CASSLRQGETQYF.

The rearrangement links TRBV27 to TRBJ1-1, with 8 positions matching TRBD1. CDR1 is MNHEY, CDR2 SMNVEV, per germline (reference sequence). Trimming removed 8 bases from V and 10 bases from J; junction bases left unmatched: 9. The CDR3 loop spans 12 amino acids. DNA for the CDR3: TGTGCCAGCTGGACAGGGCAGCGGGGAGCTTTCTTT. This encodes CASWTGQRGAFF.

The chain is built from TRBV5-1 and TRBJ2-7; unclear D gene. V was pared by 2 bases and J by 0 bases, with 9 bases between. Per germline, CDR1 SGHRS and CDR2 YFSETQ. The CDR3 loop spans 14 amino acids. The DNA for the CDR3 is TGCGCCAGCAGCTTAGGTACTAACTCCTACGAGCAGTACTTC. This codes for CASSLGTNSYEQYF.

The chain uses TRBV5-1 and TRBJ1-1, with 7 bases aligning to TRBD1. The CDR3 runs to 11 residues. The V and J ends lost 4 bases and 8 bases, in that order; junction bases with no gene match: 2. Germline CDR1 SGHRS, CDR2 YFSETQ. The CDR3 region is CASSLTGEAFF. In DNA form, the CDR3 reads TGCGCCAGCAGCCTGACAGGGGAAGCTTTCTTT.

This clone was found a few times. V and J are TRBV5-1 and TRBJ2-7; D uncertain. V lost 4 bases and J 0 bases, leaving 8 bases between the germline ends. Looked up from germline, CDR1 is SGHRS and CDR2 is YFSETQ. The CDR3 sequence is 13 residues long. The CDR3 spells CASSVGSSYEQYF. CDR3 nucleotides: TGCGCCAGCAGCGTCGGGTCCTCCTACGAGCAGTACTTC. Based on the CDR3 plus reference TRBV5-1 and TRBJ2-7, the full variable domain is KAGVTQTPRYLIKTRGQQVTLSCSPISGHRSVSWYQQTPGQGLQFLFEYFSETQRNKGNFPGRFSGRQFSNSRSEMNVSTLELGDSALYLCASSVGSSYEQYFGPGTRLTVT.

The CDR3 sequence: CAVDRAGNTEAFF. The CDR3, as DNA: TGTGCCGTTGACAGGGCTGGGAACACTGAAGCTTTCTTT. J is TRBJ1-1 and V is TRBV7-9; 7 bases fit TRBD1. Germline-derived CDR1 and CDR2 are SEHNR and FQNEAQ (reference sequence). V dropped 11 bases and J dropped 1; count of bases not matched to a gene: 7. The CDR3 is 13 amino acids.

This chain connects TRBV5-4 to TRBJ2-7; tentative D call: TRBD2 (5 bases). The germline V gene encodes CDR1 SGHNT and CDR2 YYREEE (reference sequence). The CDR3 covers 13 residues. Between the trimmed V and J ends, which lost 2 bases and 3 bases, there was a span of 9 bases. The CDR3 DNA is TGTGCCAGCAGCTTTCGGGATCGCTACGAGCAGTACTTC. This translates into CASSFRDRYEQYF.

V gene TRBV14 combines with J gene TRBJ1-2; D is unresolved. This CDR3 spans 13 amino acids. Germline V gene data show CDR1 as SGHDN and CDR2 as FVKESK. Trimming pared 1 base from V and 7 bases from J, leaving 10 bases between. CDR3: CASSQVAGGGYTF. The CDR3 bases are TGTGCCAGCAGCCAAGTGGCAGGAGGTGGCTACACCTTC.

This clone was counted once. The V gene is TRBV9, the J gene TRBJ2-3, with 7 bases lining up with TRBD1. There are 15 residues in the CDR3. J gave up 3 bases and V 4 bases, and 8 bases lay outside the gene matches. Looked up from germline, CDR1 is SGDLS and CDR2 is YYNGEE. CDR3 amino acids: CASSPDGQATDTQYF. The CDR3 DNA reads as TGTGCCAGCAGCCCTGATGGACAGGCGACAGATACGCAGTATTTT.

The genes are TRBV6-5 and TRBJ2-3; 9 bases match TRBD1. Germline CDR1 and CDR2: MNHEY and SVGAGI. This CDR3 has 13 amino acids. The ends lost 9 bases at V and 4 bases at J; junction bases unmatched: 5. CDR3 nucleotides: TGTGCCAGTGGGGACAGGGTGGCAGATACGCAGTATTTT. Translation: CASGDRVADTQYF.

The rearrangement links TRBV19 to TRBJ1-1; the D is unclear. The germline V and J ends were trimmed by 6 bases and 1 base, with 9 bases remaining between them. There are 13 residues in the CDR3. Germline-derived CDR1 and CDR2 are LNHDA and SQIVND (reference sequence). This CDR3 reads CASSPDWNTEAFF. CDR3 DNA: TGTGCCAGTAGCCCGGACTGGAACACTGAAGCTTTCTTT.

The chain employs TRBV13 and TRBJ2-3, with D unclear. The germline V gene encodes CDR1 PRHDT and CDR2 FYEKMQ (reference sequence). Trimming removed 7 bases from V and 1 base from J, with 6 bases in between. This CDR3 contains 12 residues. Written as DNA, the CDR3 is TGTGCCAGCACAAAGCGCACAGATACGCAGTATTTT. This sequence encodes CASTKRTDTQYF.

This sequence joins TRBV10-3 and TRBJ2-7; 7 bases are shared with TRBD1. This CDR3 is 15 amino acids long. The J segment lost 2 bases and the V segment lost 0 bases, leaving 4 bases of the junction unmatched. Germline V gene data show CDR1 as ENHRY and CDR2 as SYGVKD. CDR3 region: CAISESWQGAYEQYF. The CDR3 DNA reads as TGTGCCATCAGTGAGTCGTGGCAGGGGGCCTACGAGCAGTACTTC.

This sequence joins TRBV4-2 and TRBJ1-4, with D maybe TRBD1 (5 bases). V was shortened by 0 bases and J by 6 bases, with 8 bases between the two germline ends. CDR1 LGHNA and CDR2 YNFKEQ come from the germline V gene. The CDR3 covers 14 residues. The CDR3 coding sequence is TGTGCCAGCAGCCAAGATGGAGGGGATGAAAAACTGTTTTTT. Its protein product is CASSQDGGDEKLFF.

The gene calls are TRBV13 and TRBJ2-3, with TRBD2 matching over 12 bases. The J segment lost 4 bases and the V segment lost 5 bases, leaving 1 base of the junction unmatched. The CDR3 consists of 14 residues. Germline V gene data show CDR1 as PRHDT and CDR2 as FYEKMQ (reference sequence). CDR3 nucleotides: TGTGCCAGCAGCGGACTAGCGGGATCAGATACGCAGTATTTT. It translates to CASSGLAGSDTQYF.

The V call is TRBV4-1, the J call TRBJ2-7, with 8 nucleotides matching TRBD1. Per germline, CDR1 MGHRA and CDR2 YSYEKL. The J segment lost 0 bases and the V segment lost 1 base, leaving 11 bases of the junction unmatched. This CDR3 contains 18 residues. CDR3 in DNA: TGCGCCAGCAGCCAAGTCCCCCTTGGACAGGGTGGCTCCTACGAGCAGTACTTC. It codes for CASSQVPLGQGGSYEQYF.

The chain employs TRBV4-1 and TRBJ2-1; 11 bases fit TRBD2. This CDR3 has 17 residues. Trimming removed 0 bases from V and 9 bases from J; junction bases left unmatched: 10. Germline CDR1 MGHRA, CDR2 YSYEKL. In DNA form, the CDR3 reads TGCGCCAGCAGCCAAGATCCACTAGCGGGAGCCGGAGGTGAGCAGTTCTTC. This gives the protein CASSQDPLAGAGGEQFF.